Reported below is one T cell receptor (beta chain). The antigen is not known. PCR used 60 Vbeta primers and 13 Jbeta primers. TCRdb's copy holds only in-frame clones and misses some; the assay was immunoSEQ multiplex PCR. The repertoire holds fewer than 150,000 clones, with around four fifths as singletons. With V trimmed by 3 bases and J by 2 bases, 7 bases remained unmatched. This CDR3 comprises 15 residues. CDR1 is SGDLS, CDR2 YYNGEE, per germline. The data originate from a study of cytomegalovirus exposure and HLA in healthy donors. Study observations and caveats: Reportedly, HLA-A and HLA-B alleles of most subjects were accurately predicted from TCR beta. The classifier was said to identify cytomegalovirus status with high specificity and sensitivity. Reportedly, a later analysis found an Asian-associated ancestry cluster had fewer N-insertions than the roughly 700-donor mean. Serostatus for CMV was the only available immune exposure information.

The receptor was isolated from a man aged 25 to 45 in good health and CMV-seronegative. The chain uses TRBV9 and TRBJ2-5, with TRBD2 identical over 7 bases. The sample was PBMCs. The CDR3, as DNA: TGTGCCAGCAGCGGAGTAGGAGCGGGACAAGAGACCCAGTACTTC. It yields the protein CASSGVGAGQETQYF. Drawing the rest from reference TRBV9 and TRBJ2-5, the complete variable domain is DSGVTQTPKHLITATGQRVTLRCSPRSGDLSVYWYQQSLDQGLQFLIQYYNGEERAKGNILERFSAQQFPDLHSELNLSSLELGDSALYFCASSGVGAGQETQYFGPGTRLLVL.